This TCR beta chain was documented in a study of blood T cells in healthy people across ages. Whole-study results and caveats: Long-lived donors exceeded aged donors in naive CD4+ cells and diversity. Per-million-T-cell TCR beta diversity fell roughly linearly with age. Any conclusive comparison of naive versus antigen-experienced cells was prevented by using unsorted PBMCs.

Extraction yielded at least 5 micrograms of total RNA per sample. In regard to this clonotype: Its antigen is unidentified.

This CDR3 has 16 residues. Germline V gene lookup returns CDR1 MNHEY and CDR2 SVGEGT. The ends were cut back, 0 bases at V and 1 base at J, with 9 bases in the middle. It was with a sample-barcoded 5' primer and a J-beta primer mix that a second PCR of roughly 7 to 12 cycles was run. TCRdb re-called the 5' RACE reads through MiXCR, storing one row per CDR3 protein. Here the sample spans roughly 900,000 distinct CDR3 sequences, 29% being singletons. The TCR originated in a woman aged 80 or over in good health. This sequence joins TRBV6-2 or TRBV6-3 and TRBJ2-2, with D possibly called TRBD1 or TRBD2 (5 bases each). Sequencing input: blood. Here the CDR3 reads CASSYSRGRNTGELFF. The DNA of the CDR3 is TGTGCCAGCAGTTACTCGAGGGGCCGGAACACCGGGGAGCTGTTTTTT.